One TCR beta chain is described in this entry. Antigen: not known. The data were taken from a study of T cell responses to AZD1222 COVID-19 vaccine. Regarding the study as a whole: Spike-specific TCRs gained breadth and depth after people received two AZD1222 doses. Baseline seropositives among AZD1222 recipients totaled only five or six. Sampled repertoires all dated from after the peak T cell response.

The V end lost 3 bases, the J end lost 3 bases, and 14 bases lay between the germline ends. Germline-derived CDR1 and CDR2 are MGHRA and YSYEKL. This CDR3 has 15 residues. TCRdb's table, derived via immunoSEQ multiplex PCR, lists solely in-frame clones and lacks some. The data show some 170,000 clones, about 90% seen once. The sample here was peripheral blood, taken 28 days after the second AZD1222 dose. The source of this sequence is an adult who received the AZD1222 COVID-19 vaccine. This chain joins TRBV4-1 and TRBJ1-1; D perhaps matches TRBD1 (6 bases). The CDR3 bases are TGCGCCAGCAGCCACCAACAGGGTCCGGACACTGAAGCTTTCTTT. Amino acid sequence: CASSHQQGPDTEAFF.